Shown below are 19 T cell receptor beta chains from a single sample sequenced in a study of STAT5B mutations in CD4+ large granular lymphocyte leukemia. Only in-frame clones appear in the TCRdb table, and some are missing; sequencing was by immunoSEQ multiplex PCR. The sample has more than 40,000 clones, approximately 84% seen once. Sequenced: CD4+ T cells from blood buffy coats. These receptors originate from a human donor in good health.

The chain carries TRBV5-4 and TRBJ1-2; D unresolved. Germline-derived CDR1 and CDR2 are SGHNT and YYREEE (reference sequence). V shed 4 bases and J shed 7 bases, with 20 bases lying between them. The CDR3 totals 15 residues. The CDR3, as DNA: TGTGCCAGCAGCCTGGACGAACGGGGTCGGTCTGGCTACACCTTC. Residues: CASSLDERGRSGYTF.

The rearrangement links TRBV27 to TRBJ1-4; D unresolved. Germline CDR1 and CDR2: MNHEY and SMNVEV (reference sequence). Trimming removed 0 bases at V and 0 bases at J, with 5 bases between. This CDR3 comprises 15 residues. CDR3 protein: CASSLSGTTNEKLFF. The CDR3 nucleotides read TGTGCCAGCAGTTTATCCGGGACAACTAATGAAAAACTGTTTTTT.

The chain combines TRBV4-2 with TRBJ2-3; D is unresolved. Deletions cut 4 bases from V and 0 bases from J, with 11 bases between. The CDR3 runs 15 residues. Per the germline V gene, CDR1 is LGHNA and CDR2 is YNFKEQ. CDR3 DNA: TGTGCCAGCAGCCGCGGTGGTCCTAGCACAGATACGCAGTATTTT. This encodes CASSRGGPSTDTQYF.

This chain uses TRBV2 with TRBJ2-3; 9 bases fit TRBD2. J lost 2 bases, V lost 10 bases, and 16 bases had no gene match. The germline V gene encodes CDR1 SNHLY and CDR2 FYNNEI. The CDR3 runs to 17 residues. CDR3 region: CATTRYASGVFTDTQYF. DNA for the CDR3: TGTGCCACCACACGGTATGCTAGCGGGGTTTTCACAGATACGCAGTATTTT.

V usage is TRBV7-9 and J usage is TRBJ1-3; D not certain. The CDR3 totals 15 residues. V shed 5 bases and J shed 0 bases, with 11 bases lying between them. Germline-derived CDR1 and CDR2 are SEHNR and FQNEAQ (reference sequence). CDR3 region: CASSPRLFSGNTIYF. CDR3 sequence (DNA): TGTGCCAGCAGCCCTCGACTGTTCTCTGGAAACACCATATATTTT.

This chain joins TRBV19 and TRBJ2-7; possible D gene TRBD1, 6 bases. V lost 4 bases and J lost 4, with 11 bases in between. CDR1 is LNHDA and CDR2 is SQIVND in the germline V gene (reference sequence). This CDR3 has 13 residues. The CDR3: CASSRAGAYEQYF. In DNA form, the CDR3 reads TGTGCCAGTAGTAGGGCAGGGGCTTACGAGCAGTACTTC.

The V and J genes are TRBV11-2 and TRBJ1-3; D possibly corresponds to TRBD1 (6 bases). Germline CDR1 SGHAT, CDR2 FQNNGV. Trimming removed 4 bases from V and 0 bases from J, with 13 bases in between. CDR3 size: 16 residues. The CDR3 DNA follows: TGTGCCAGCAGCTCCTACAGGGCCCACTCTGGAAACACCATATATTTT. It codes for CASSSYRAHSGNTIYF.

J is TRBJ2-7 and V is TRBV10-2, with 14 bases matching TRBD2. J gave up 3 bases and V 10 bases, and 8 bases lay outside the gene matches. The length of the CDR3 is 15 residues. CDR1 and CDR2 from the germline V gene are WSHSY and SAAADI. This CDR3 is CATLFGTSGGYEQYF. The CDR3 DNA follows: TGCGCCACCCTTTTTGGGACTAGCGGGGGCTACGAGCAGTACTTC.

The J gene is TRBJ2-7, the V gene TRBV30, with D tentatively TRBD2 (5 bases). V was shortened by 5 bases and J by 3 bases, with 14 bases between the two germline ends. The CDR3 loop spans 13 amino acids. Germline lookup yields CDR1 GTSNPN and CDR2 SVGIG (reference sequence). The CDR3 loop is CAWGSGSVYEQYF. In nucleotides, the CDR3 is TGTGCCTGGGGTTCGGGGTCAGTCTACGAGCAGTACTTC. Supplemented by reference TRBV30 and TRBJ2-7, the full variable domain reads SQTIHQWPATLVQPVGSPLSLECTVEGTSNPNLYWYRQAAGRGLQLLFYSVGIGQISSEVPQNLSASRPQDRQFILSSKKLLLSDSGFYLCAWGSGSVYEQYFGPGTRLTVT.

The J gene is TRBJ2-3, the V gene TRBV7-3, with TRBD1 identical over 7 bases. Germline lookup yields CDR1 SGHTA and CDR2 FQGTGA. The V gene end was trimmed by 1 base and the J gene end by 0 bases; junction bases not matched to a gene: 4. The CDR3 spans 16 residues. The CDR3, as DNA: TGTGCCAGCAGCTTAATAAGGGGACAGAGCACAGATACGCAGTATTTT. Encoded protein: CASSLIRGQSTDTQYF. The entire variable domain, with the rest obtained from reference TRBV7-3 and TRBJ2-3, is as follows: GAGVSQTPSNKVTEKGKYVELRCDPISGHTALYWYRQSLGQGPEFLIYFQGTGAADDSGLPNDRFFAVRPEGSVSTLKIQRTERGDSAVYLCASSLIRGQSTDTQYFGPGTRLTVL.

The chain links TRBV7-3 to TRBJ2-1, with 15 positions matching TRBD2. Germline V gives CDR1 SGHTA, CDR2 FQGTGA. V was clipped by 4 bases and J by 8 bases; unmatched bases: 12. The CDR3 is 18 amino acids. The CDR3, as DNA: TGTGCCAGCAGCTATTCCTCACCGGGACTAGCGGGAGGCGATGAGCAGTTCTTC. It translates to CASSYSSPGLAGGDEQFF.

The gene calls are TRBV9 and TRBJ1-1, with unresolved D. V was cut by 0 bases and J by 1 base, with 7 bases left in between. The CDR3 has 14 amino acids. Germline loops: CDR1 SGDLS, CDR2 YYNGEE. Here the CDR3 reads CASSVGRTNTEAFF. In DNA, the CDR3 is TGTGCCAGCAGCGTAGGTCGGACGAACACTGAAGCTTTCTTT.

The rearrangement joins TRBV7-8 to TRBJ1-2; the D is unclear. Looked up from germline, CDR1 is SGHVS and CDR2 is FQNEAQ. The CDR3 is 14 amino acids. V was clipped by 5 bases and J by 0 bases, with 10 bases between them. Written as DNA, the CDR3 is TGTGCCAGCAGCCAAGACAAGGCTAACTATGGCTACACCTTC. Translation: CASSQDKANYGYTF.

The chain has TRBV7-3 and TRBJ2-3; unclear D gene. The CDR3 has 14 residues. Trimming shortened V by 5 bases and J by 4 bases, and 13 bases separated the two germline ends. Germline V CDR1 and CDR2: SGHTA, FQGTGA. The CDR3 here is CASSLGLAPDTQYF. For the CDR3, the DNA is TGTGCCAGCAGCCTCGGTTTGGCCCCAGATACGCAGTATTTT. Variable domain in full (rest from reference TRBV7-3 and TRBJ2-3): GAGVSQTPSNKVTEKGKYVELRCDPISGHTALYWYRQSLGQGPEFLIYFQGTGAADDSGLPNDRFFAVRPEGSVSTLKIQRTERGDSAVYLCASSLGLAPDTQYFGPGTRLTVL.

The rearrangement links TRBV7-9 to TRBJ1-2; possible D gene TRBD1, 5 bases. There are 16 residues in the CDR3. Trimming pared 5 bases from V and 4 bases from J, leaving 20 bases between. Germline-derived CDR1 and CDR2 are SEHNR and FQNEAQ (reference sequence). The CDR3 here is CASSPRVRGVGYGYTF. The CDR3 DNA follows: TGTGCCAGCAGCCCCAGGGTTAGGGGAGTTGGCTATGGCTACACCTTC.

The V gene is TRBV28, the J gene TRBJ2-7, with TRBD1 identical over 8 bases. This CDR3 comprises 15 residues. Trimming removed 6 bases from V and 1 base from J; junction bases left unmatched: 8. Germline values: CDR1 MDHEN, CDR2 SYDVKM. The chain's CDR3 is CASRPRDRISYEQYF. CDR3 nucleotides: TGTGCCAGCAGACCCCGGGACAGGATATCCTACGAGCAGTACTTC.

The CDR3 reads CASSHARDTQYF. The CDR3 region has the DNA TGTGCCAGCAGCCATGCCCGTGATACGCAGTATTTT. The V gene is TRBV14, the J gene TRBJ2-3; D is undetermined. Germline loops: CDR1 SGHDN, CDR2 FVKESK. The CDR3 is made up of 12 amino acids. Trimming stripped 3 bases from V and 6 bases from J, with 7 bases between. The variable domain in full, with the rest retrieved from reference TRBV14 and TRBJ2-3, is EAGVTQFPSHSVIEKGQTVTLRCDPISGHDNLYWYRRVMGKEIKFLLHFVKESKQDESGMPNNRFLAERTGGTYSTLKVQPAELEDSGVYFCASSHARDTQYFGPGTRLTVL.

This clone has just a few counts. J is TRBJ2-7 and V is TRBV5-1; D perhaps matches TRBD1 (6 bases). Germline V gene sequence: CDR1 SGHRS, CDR2 YFSETQ. The CDR3 consists of 14 residues. V was clipped by 7 bases and J by 3 bases, with 17 bases between them. CDR3 residues: CASRADTGIYEQYF. In DNA, the CDR3 is TGCGCCAGCCGCGCCGATACAGGGATCTACGAGCAGTACTTC.

The chain links TRBV30 to TRBJ2-5, with TRBD2 matching over 8 bases. Germline V gives CDR1 GTSNPN, CDR2 SVGIG (reference sequence). CDR3 size: 14 residues. V shed 2 bases, J shed 5 bases, and the junction held 7 bases outside the gene matches. CDR3 amino acids: CAWSSRGGGETQYF. Written as DNA, the CDR3 is TGTGCCTGGAGTAGTCGGGGGGGCGGGGAGACCCAGTACTTC.